Each of the 5 T cell receptor beta chains below was sequenced from the same sample in a study of blood T cell repertoires in COVID-19. Some clones are missing from TCRdb's copy, which holds only in-frame ones; the method was immunoSEQ multiplex PCR. The top ten hold approximately 1.5% of the sample, which has 130,000 or so clones, approximately 81% seen once. The source material was peripheral blood. These receptors all come from a man in his fifties or sixties with acute or convalescent COVID-19.

V and J are TRBV5-4 and TRBJ1-4, with 7 nucleotides matching TRBD1. CDR1 is SGHNT and CDR2 is YYREEE in the germline V gene (reference sequence). The V and J ends lost 5 bases and 2 bases, in that order; junction bases with no gene match: 6. CDR3 length: 15 amino acids. CDR3 region: CASRGDRETNEKLFF. The DNA for the CDR3 is TGTGCCAGCAGGGGTGACAGGGAGACTAATGAAAAACTGTTTTTT.

The chain is built from TRBV29-1 and TRBJ2-1; TRBD2 agrees at 7 bases. Germline CDR1 and CDR2: SQVTM and ANQGSEA. This CDR3 has 14 residues. V shed 6 bases, J shed 8 bases, and the junction held 13 bases outside the gene matches. Here the CDR3 DNA reads TGCAGCGTGGAGGCGGGAGTCCCTTATGATGAGCAGTTCTTC. As protein: CSVEAGVPYDEQFF.

For the CDR3, the DNA is TGTGCCAGTACTTTTGTCAGGGGGGTGGACACTGAAGCTTTCTTT. As protein: CASTFVRGVDTEAFF. The rearrangement links TRBV19 to TRBJ1-1; 7 nucleotides agree with TRBD1. V dropped 7 bases and J dropped 3; count of bases not matched to a gene: 11. Germline V gives CDR1 LNHDA, CDR2 SQIVND (reference sequence). CDR3 length: 15 residues.

The chain employs TRBV3-1 (or the pseudogene TRBV3-2) and TRBJ2-7, with TRBD2 matching over 7 bases. This CDR3 is 14 amino acids long. Losses at the gene ends were 4 bases for V and 4 bases for J; bases not matched to a gene: 7. From germline, CDR1 is LGHDT and CDR2 YNNKEL (reference sequence). The CDR3 region is CASSLSGERYEQYF. CDR3 nucleotide sequence: TGTGCCAGCAGCCTAAGCGGGGAACGGTACGAGCAGTACTTC.

The genes are TRBV25-1 and TRBJ2-7; D is unclear. The V gene's germline CDR1 is MGHDK and CDR2 SYGVNS. The CDR3 is made up of 15 amino acids. V lost 3 bases, J lost 0 bases, and 12 bases lay in between. The CDR3 reads CASSDFAGSSYEQYF. CDR3 in DNA: TGTGCCAGCAGTGATTTTGCAGGCAGCTCCTACGAGCAGTACTTC.